A single sample is the source of the 22 T cell receptor beta chains below, sequenced in a study of T cell responses to AZD1222 COVID-19 vaccine. Only in-frame clones appear in the TCRdb table, and some are missing; sequencing was by immunoSEQ multiplex PCR. The repertoire includes 150,000 or so clones, about 93% of them detected once, and about 0.6% sits in the top ten. Source: peripheral blood, taken on day 0 of AZD1222 vaccination. All receptors come from an adult in good health.

This chain joins TRBV2 and TRBJ1-2, with 9 bases aligning to TRBD1. CDR1 SNHLY and CDR2 FYNNEI come from the germline V gene. This CDR3 comprises 14 residues. The ends lost 8 bases at V and 6 bases at J; junction bases unmatched: 10. CDR3 sequence reads: CASGVDRGRNGYTF. In DNA form, the CDR3 reads TGTGCCAGCGGAGTTGACAGGGGGAGAAATGGCTACACCTTC.

The chain links TRBV7-9 to TRBJ2-5, with 8 bases aligning to TRBD1. The CDR3 covers 14 residues. The V segment lost 5 bases and the J segment 1 base; nucleotides outside the gene matches: 3. In germline, CDR1 is SEHNR, CDR2 FQNEAQ (reference sequence). The DNA of the CDR3 is TGTGCCAGCAGCAGAGGACAGGGCCAAGAGACCCAGTACTTC. This gives the protein CASSRGQGQETQYF. Full variable domain (remainder filled in from reference TRBV7-9 and TRBJ2-5): DTGVSQNPRHKITKRGQNVTFRCDPISEHNRLYWYRQTLGQGPEFLTYFQNEAQLEKSRLLSDRFSAERPKGSFSTLEIQRTEQGDSAMYLCASSRGQGQETQYFGPGTRLLVL.

V gene TRBV5-1 combines with J gene TRBJ1-6, with 7 bases lining up with TRBD1. With V trimmed by 0 bases and J by 11 bases, 8 bases remained unmatched. Germline-derived CDR1 and CDR2 are SGHRS and YFSETQ. This CDR3 is built from 15 residues. The CDR3 DNA sequence: TGCGCCAGCAGCTTGGCCGGAAGGGGGCTTACACCCCTCCACTTT. It codes for CASSLAGRGLTPLHF.

The chain uses TRBV29-1 and TRBJ1-1; D ambiguous. V was shortened by 7 bases and J by 6 bases, with 18 bases between the two germline ends. This CDR3 region has 13 residues. CDR1 is SQVTM, CDR2 ANQGSEA, per germline. CDR3 protein: CSAGRGGVSEAFF. DNA for the CDR3: TGCAGCGCTGGTCGAGGTGGGGTCTCTGAAGCTTTCTTT.

The gene calls are TRBV4-1 and TRBJ2-6; D is uncertain. V was trimmed by 4 bases and J by 1 base, leaving 5 bases between them. The germline CDR1 and CDR2 sequences are MGHRA and YSYEKL. The CDR3 runs 14 residues. The CDR3 region is CASSPPSGANVLTF. The CDR3 bases are TGCGCCAGCAGCCCCCCGTCTGGGGCCAACGTCCTGACTTTC.

The chain uses TRBV6-5 and TRBJ1-6, with D perhaps matching TRBD1 (5 bases). Germline lookup yields CDR1 MNHEY and CDR2 SVGAGI. The ends were cut back, 7 bases at V and 8 bases at J, with 18 bases in the middle. The CDR3 loop spans 15 amino acids. CDR3 DNA sequence: TGTGCCAGCACCAACCGGGACGGAAATCATTCACCCCTCCACTTT. Amino acids: CASTNRDGNHSPLHF.

The chain links TRBV28 to TRBJ2-7, with TRBD2 matching over 7 bases. The germline V gene encodes CDR1 MDHEN and CDR2 SYDVKM. The CDR3 has 12 amino acids. The J segment lost 9 bases and the V segment lost 5 bases, leaving 7 bases of the junction unmatched. The CDR3 spells CASSKTSQGQYF. In DNA, the CDR3 is TGTGCCAGCAGTAAGACTAGCCAAGGGCAGTACTTC.

This clone was seen only a few times. The genes are TRBV4-2 and TRBJ1-5; the D is unclear. V was cut by 0 bases and J by 0 bases, with 6 bases left in between. The germline gives CDR1 LGHNA, CDR2 YNFKEQ. The CDR3 sequence is 15 residues long. The CDR3 DNA is TGTGCCAGCAGCCAAGAGGACCGTAGCAATCAGCCCCAGCATTTT. The encoded protein is CASSQEDRSNQPQHF.

The rearrangement links TRBV6-2 or TRBV6-3 to TRBJ1-4; D is uncertain. V was cut by 6 bases and J by 4 bases, with 18 bases left in between. The CDR3 covers 16 residues. Germline V gene data show CDR1 as MNHEY and CDR2 as SVGEGT. The CDR3 nucleotides are TGTGCCAGCAGCCCTAGGCAGAACTACTTTAATGAAAAACTGTTTTTT. Translating gives CASSPRQNYFNEKLFF.

The V call is TRBV29-1, the J call TRBJ1-4; D gene uncertain. The CDR3 runs to 15 residues. In germline, CDR1 is SQVTM, CDR2 ANQGSEA. The germline V and J ends were trimmed by 0 bases and 5 bases, with 13 bases remaining between them. In DNA form, the CDR3 reads TGCAGCGTTGAAGAATTGGGGAAGGTAAATGAAAAACTGTTTTTT. Translating it yields CSVEELGKVNEKLFF.

This chain links TRBV5-1 with TRBJ1-2; a possible D gene is TRBD1 (6 bases). The CDR3 covers 17 residues. CDR1 SGHRS and CDR2 YFSETQ come from the germline V gene. V lost 4 bases to trimming and J lost 4 bases, with 23 bases between them. The CDR3 spells CASSLDSLELNGYGYTF. CDR3 DNA sequence: TGCGCCAGCAGCCTGGACAGTTTGGAGCTCAATGGCTATGGCTACACCTTC.

This chain links TRBV2 with TRBJ2-3, with a tentative D call TRBD2 (5 bases). Trimming pared 7 bases from V and 0 bases from J, leaving 14 bases between. Germline CDR1 reads SNHLY; CDR2 reads FYNNEI. The CDR3 is 15 residues long. In DNA form, the CDR3 reads TGTGCCAGCATCAAGAGGGCGACGAGCACAGATACGCAGTATTTT. Translation gives CASIKRATSTDTQYF.

The chain couples TRBV2 to TRBJ2-3, with D tentatively TRBD1 or TRBD2 (5 bases each). This CDR3 has 13 residues. Trimming left V 7 bases short and J 4 bases short, with 12 bases between. The germline gives CDR1 SNHLY, CDR2 FYNNEI. CDR3 amino acids: CASTGDRPDTQYF. CDR3 DNA sequence: TGTGCCAGCACTGGGGACCGGCCAGATACGCAGTATTTT. Together with reference TRBV2 and TRBJ2-3, the CDR3 gives the full variable domain: EPEVTQTPSHQVTQMGQEVILRCVPISNHLYFYWYRQILGQKVEFLVSFYNNEISEKSEIFDDQFSVERPDGSNFTLKIRSTKLEDSAMYFCASTGDRPDTQYFGPGTRLTVL.

The chain links TRBV2 to TRBJ2-5; TRBD1 matches at 8 bases. Losses at the gene ends were 3 bases for V and 1 base for J; bases not matched to a gene: 7. Germline V gene sequence: CDR1 SNHLY, CDR2 FYNNEI. This CDR3 has 16 residues. The CDR3 loop reads CASSERGQAIQETQYF. Here the CDR3 DNA reads TGTGCCAGCAGTGAGAGGGGACAGGCTATCCAAGAGACCCAGTACTTC.

V is TRBV7-9 and J is TRBJ1-1, with 9 bases fitting TRBD1. This CDR3 comprises 13 residues. J lost 4 bases, V lost 6 bases, and 3 bases had no gene match. CDR1 and CDR2 (germline): SEHNR, FQNEAQ (reference sequence). CDR3: CASRTGGFTEAFF. In DNA form, the CDR3 reads TGTGCCAGCAGAACAGGGGGCTTCACTGAAGCTTTCTTT. The full variable domain, with the rest looked up from reference TRBV7-9 and TRBJ1-1, is DTGVSQNPRHKITKRGQNVTFRCDPISEHNRLYWYRQTLGQGPEFLTYFQNEAQLEKSRLLSDRFSAERPKGSFSTLEIQRTEQGDSAMYLCASRTGGFTEAFFGQGTRLTVV.

This chain joins TRBV6-5 and TRBJ2-7; no clear D. Between the trimmed V and J ends, which lost 8 bases and 7 bases, there was a span of 9 bases. CDR3 size: 10 residues. Germline CDR1 and CDR2: MNHEY and SVGAGI. DNA for the CDR3: TGTGCCAGCTCAGGAATGGAGCAGTACTTC. It yields the protein CASSGMEQYF.

This rearrangement joins TRBV19 to TRBJ1-5; D is ambiguous. The V end lost 7 bases, the J end lost 4 bases, and 8 bases lay between the germline ends. The CDR3 covers 12 residues. Germline V lookup: CDR1 LNHDA, CDR2 SQIVND (reference sequence). The CDR3 loop reads CASTLGNQPQHF. In DNA, the CDR3 is TGTGCCAGTACCCTGGGTAATCAGCCCCAGCATTTT.

This clone came up once. V usage is TRBV9 and J usage is TRBJ1-2; D not resolved. The CDR3 has 12 residues. The V gene's germline CDR1 is SGDLS and CDR2 YYNGEE. V lost 0 bases and J 8 bases, leaving 8 bases between the germline ends. The CDR3 nucleotides read TGTGCCAGCAGCGTAGTGGGAGGGGGCTACACCTTC. Protein product: CASSVVGGGYTF.

J is TRBJ1-3 and V is TRBV9; a weak D match, TRBD1 (5 bases). Trimming cost V 0 bases and J 1 base, with 8 bases left between them. Germline CDR1 reads SGDLS; CDR2 reads YYNGEE. The CDR3 is 15 residues long. The CDR3 DNA reads TGTGCCAGCAGCGTAGGATGGACATCTGGAAACACCATATATTTT. Residues: CASSVGWTSGNTIYF.

The chain couples TRBV5-1 to TRBJ1-1; D remains ambiguous. Per the germline V gene, CDR1 is SGHRS and CDR2 is YFSETQ. The germline V and J ends were trimmed by 4 bases and 2 bases, with 15 bases remaining between them. The length of the CDR3 is 15 residues. The CDR3 here is CASSPVGLGNTEAFF. CDR3 in DNA: TGCGCCAGCAGCCCGGTGGGGTTAGGTAACACTGAAGCTTTCTTT. Drawing the rest from reference TRBV5-1 and TRBJ1-1, the complete variable domain is KAGVTQTPRYLIKTRGQQVTLSCSPISGHRSVSWYQQTPGQGLQFLFEYFSETQRNKGNFPGRFSGRQFSNSRSEMNVSTLELGDSALYLCASSPVGLGNTEAFFGQGTRLTVV.

This chain links TRBV3-1 (or the pseudogene TRBV3-2) with TRBJ2-3; no clear D gene. The CDR3 covers 16 residues. With 4 bases removed from V and 4 bases from J, the gap between germline ends came to 18 bases. Germline CDR1 and CDR2: LGHDT and YNNKEL (reference sequence). CDR3 coding DNA: TGTGCCAGCAGCCTACCGGCCCCAGGAATGGCAGATACGCAGTATTTT. It codes for CASSLPAPGMADTQYF.

The chain has TRBV10-1 and TRBJ2-1; 9 nucleotides match TRBD2. Germline trimming cut 3 bases from V and 5 bases from J; bases unmatched to any gene: 8. Germline CDR1 and CDR2: WNHNN and SYGVQD (reference sequence). The CDR3 has 16 amino acids. The CDR3 loop reads CASSDRRTSVNNEQFF. The CDR3 DNA sequence: TGCGCCAGCAGTGACCGGCGGACTAGCGTTAACAATGAGCAGTTCTTC.